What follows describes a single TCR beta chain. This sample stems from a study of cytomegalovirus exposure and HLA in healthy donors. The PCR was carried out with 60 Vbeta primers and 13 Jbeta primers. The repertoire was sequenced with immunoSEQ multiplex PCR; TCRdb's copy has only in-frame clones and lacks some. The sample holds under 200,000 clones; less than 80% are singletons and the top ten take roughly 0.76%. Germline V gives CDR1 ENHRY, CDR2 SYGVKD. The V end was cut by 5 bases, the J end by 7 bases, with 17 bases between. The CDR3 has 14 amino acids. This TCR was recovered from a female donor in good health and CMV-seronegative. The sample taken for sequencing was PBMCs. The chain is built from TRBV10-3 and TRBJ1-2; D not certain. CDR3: CAISSPGSVAGYTF. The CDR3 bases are TGTGCCATCAGTTCCCCGGGTTCGGTCGCTGGCTACACCTTC.